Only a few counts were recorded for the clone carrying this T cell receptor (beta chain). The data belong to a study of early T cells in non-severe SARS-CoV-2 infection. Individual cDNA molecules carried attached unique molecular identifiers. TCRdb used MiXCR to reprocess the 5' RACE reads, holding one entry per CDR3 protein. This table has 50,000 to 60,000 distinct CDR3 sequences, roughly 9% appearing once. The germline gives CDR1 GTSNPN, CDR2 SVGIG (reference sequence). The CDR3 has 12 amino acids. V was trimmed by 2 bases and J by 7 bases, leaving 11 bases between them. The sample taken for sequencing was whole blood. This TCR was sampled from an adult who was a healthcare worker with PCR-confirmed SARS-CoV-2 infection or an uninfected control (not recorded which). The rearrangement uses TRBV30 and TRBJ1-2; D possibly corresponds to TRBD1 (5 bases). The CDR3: CAWSYQGGGYTF. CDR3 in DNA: TGTGCCTGGAGTTACCAGGGTGGTGGCTACACCTTC. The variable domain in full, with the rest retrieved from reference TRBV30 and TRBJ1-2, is SQTIHQWPATLVQPVGSPLSLECTVEGTSNPNLYWYRQAAGRGLQLLFYSVGIGQISSEVPQNLSASRPQDRQFILSSKKLLLSDSGFYLCAWSYQGGGYTFGSGTRLTVV.